The rows below give T cell receptor beta chains drawn from one sample of a study of T-cell reconstitution after alpha-beta-depleted transplantation in children. TCRdb used MiXCR to reprocess the PCR reads, holding one entry per CDR3 protein. The sample has over 150,000 distinct CDR3 sequences, just over 14% seen once; the top ten hold 13%. This sample comprised PBMCs from the stem cell graft donor, obtained from the stem cell graft. The source is a human donor who donated a stem cell graft to a child with acute lymphoblastic leukemia. CDR3s include the opening cysteine and the closing phenylalanine or tryptophan. A D gene is named only where the DNA matches it firmly. Expanded clones get a size class; other rows say once, few or many, or leave the size out.

j_call clone_size v_call d_call cdr3_aa cdr3_nt
TRBJ2-7 few TRBV29-1 . CSARTRLSEQYF TGCAGCGCTAGGACAAGGCTGTCCGAGCAGTACTTC
TRBJ2-5 few TRBV7-2 TRBD2 CASSRNSGSAETQYF TGTGCCAGCAGCCGTAATAGCGGGAGCGCGGAGACCCAGTACTTC
TRBJ2-4 . TRBV20-1 TRBD2 CSARDLEREKVSQYF TGCAGTGCTAGAGATCTTGAGCGGGAGAAGGTCAGTCAGTACTTC
TRBJ2-3 many TRBV12-3/TRBV12-4 . CASKWGGTDTQYF TGTGCCAGCAAATGGGGGGGCACAGATACGCAGTATTTT
TRBJ2-5 . TRBV12-3/TRBV12-4 . CASSRDSTQETQYF TGTGCCAGCAGTAGGGACTCGACCCAAGAGACCCAGTACTTC
TRBJ2-7 many TRBV5-1 . CASSLGLAEEQYF TGCGCCAGCAGCTTGGGCCTCGCCGAAGAGCAGTACTTC
TRBJ1-2 . TRBV21-1 . CARGDGYTF TGTGCCAGAGGGGATGGCTACACCTTC
TRBJ1-1 . TRBV5-1 . CASGQPNTEAFF TGCGCCAGTGGACAGCCGAACACTGAAGCTTTCTTT
TRBJ2-7 few TRBV7-2 TRBD1 CASSLGTGYEQYF TGTGCCAGCAGCTTAGGGACAGGGTACGAGCAGTACTTC
TRBJ2-2 . TRBV3-1 . CASSQQPNTGELFF TGTGCCAGCAGCCAACAACCAAACACCGGGGAGCTGTTTTTT
TRBJ2-1 many TRBV11-3 TRBD2 CASSAAGGTNEQFF TGTGCCAGCAGCGCGGCGGGAGGGACCAATGAGCAGTTCTTC
TRBJ2-3 many TRBV5-1 TRBD2 CASSLGGSRTDTQYF TGCGCCAGCAGCTTGGGCGGGAGTAGAACAGATACGCAGTATTTT
TRBJ1-6 many TRBV20-1 . CSAPRGGKNSPLHF TGCAGTGCTCCCCGGGGAGGGAAGAATTCACCCCTCCACTTT
TRBJ2-5 many TRBV10-3 . CAISEIGAGETQYF TGTGCCATCAGTGAGATAGGGGCGGGAGAGACCCAGTACTTC
TRBJ1-1 many TRBV19 TRBD1 CASSIRGTANTEAFF TGTGCCAGTAGTATAAGGGGGACAGCGAACACTGAAGCTTTCTTT
TRBJ2-3 many TRBV2 . CASRKTLDRTDTQYF TGTGCCAGCAGGAAGACCCTGGACAGAACAGATACGCAGTATTTT
TRBJ2-1 many TRBV29-1 TRBD2 CSVNQRENGEQFF TGCAGCGTTAACCAGCGGGAGAATGGTGAGCAGTTCTTC
TRBJ2-5 . TRBV20-1 TRBD2 CSARDLRRLAEETQYF TGCAGTGCTAGAGATCTGCGACGCCTAGCGGAAGAGACCCAGTACTTC
TRBJ2-1 many TRBV29-1 . CSVDVGGTNEQFF TGCAGCGTTGACGTGGGCGGGACCAATGAGCAGTTCTTC
TRBJ1-1 many TRBV3-1 . CASSPTSTNTEAFF TGTGCCAGCAGCCCCACCTCCACGAACACTGAAGCTTTCTTT
TRBJ2-7 few TRBV18 TRBD1 CASSPPSRGPYEQYF TGTGCCAGCTCACCACCGAGTAGGGGGCCGTACGAGCAGTACTTC
TRBJ2-3 many TRBV10-3 . CAIAWGVDTQYF TGTGCCATCGCCTGGGGTGTAGATACGCAGTATTTT